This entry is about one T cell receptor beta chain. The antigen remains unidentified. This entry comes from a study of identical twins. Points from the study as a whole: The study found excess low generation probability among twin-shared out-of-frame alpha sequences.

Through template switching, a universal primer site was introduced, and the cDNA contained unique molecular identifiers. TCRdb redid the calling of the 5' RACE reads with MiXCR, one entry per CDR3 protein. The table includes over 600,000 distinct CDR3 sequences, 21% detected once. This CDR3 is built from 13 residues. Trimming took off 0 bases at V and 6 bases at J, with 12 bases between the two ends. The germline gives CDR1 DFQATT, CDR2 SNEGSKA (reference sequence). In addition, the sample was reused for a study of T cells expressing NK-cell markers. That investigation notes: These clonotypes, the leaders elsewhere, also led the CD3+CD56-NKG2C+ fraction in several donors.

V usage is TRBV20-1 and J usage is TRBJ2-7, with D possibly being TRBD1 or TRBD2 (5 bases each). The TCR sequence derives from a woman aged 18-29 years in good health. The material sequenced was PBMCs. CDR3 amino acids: CSARDGGVAEQYF. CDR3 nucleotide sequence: TGCAGTGCTAGAGATGGGGGAGTCGCCGAGCAGTACTTC.